This TCR beta chain was captured by sequencing in a study of T cell responses to AZD1222 COVID-19 vaccine (dated by TCRdb to 2020 to 2022). In the study overall: TCR sequencing was performed for roughly 250 trial participants, of whom about 200 were given two doses of AZD1222 and some 26 were given two doses of MenACWY control vaccine. Trial participants were enrolled by age into subgroups of 18-55, 56-69 and 70-plus years, and around 150, 29 and 61 TCR-sequenced participants, respectively, were included in these subgroups. Broad study findings and their caveats: The whole spike protein was spanned by vaccine-associated CD4 TCRs, and dominant responses were seen in regions 160-218 and 743-854. Reportedly, close to half of the unique spike-specific TCRs recognized epitopes lying outside the regions that are mutated in the B.1.351 and B.1.1.7 variants. Because no day 14 peak-response samples were available, the repertoires could be characterized only after the peak T cell response. Conclusions about previously exposed vaccinees are limited because only six or seven AZD1222 recipients were SARS-CoV-2 seropositive at baseline. The 56-69-year group was small, and its depth increase did not reach significance, likely because of low power. Participants were mostly white British, with more females than males. The authors suggested clonal diversity may have been underestimated. A significant rise in spike-specific TCR breadth and depth was observed after two AZD1222 doses relative to day 0 and relative to MenACWY recipients.

The CDR3 runs 12 residues from the cysteine to the phenylalanine. Only the CDR3 part of the read is kept: 36 bases, read in frame from the first base. Via the germline V gene, CDR1 is MDHEN and CDR2 SYDVKM. The V and J ends are trimmed by 6 bases and 5 bases, leaving 10 bases between them. As regards this clone: Its antigen is unknown. It has no much larger one-base neighbor in the sample; base qualities were not kept.

The meaning of the sample's time point label: baseline before first vaccination. This sample's treatment or condition label indicates: meningococcal conjugate vaccine given as trial control. The vaccinee samples were drawn from two UK trials, COV001 and COV002, one of which was a single-blind randomized controlled phase 2/3 trial testing AZD1222 (ChAdOx1 nCoV-19) in healthy adults. For TCRbeta chain sequencing, PBMC samples were collected from trial participants at day 0 and at day 28 after the second dose. The CDR3 regions of human TCRbeta chains were subjected to immunosequencing. As for the authors' bioinformatics: Repertoire TCRs were checked for matches against a reference library of SARS-CoV-2-specific TCRs that had been generated using the MIRA antigen-specificity platform. Breadth meant the fraction of unique TCRs that were SARS-CoV-2-associated, whereas depth meant the fraction of total T cells that were SARS-CoV-2-associated. Each spike-specific TCR was assigned to its reactive spike region and to a CD4 or CD8 class using the MIRA data. Log10-transformed breadth and depth values were compared by one-way ANOVA with Sidak's multiple comparisons tests. The table was pulled from immuneACCESS by TCRdb, which kept in-frame rearrangements only. Such tables lose some clones; where checked, under half of the loss comes from unresolved V genes, and the rest has no known cause. That table supplies the V and J calls and clone size; D and trimming were determined from the DNA. Here the sample has approximately 89,000 clones; around 90% occur a single time. 4.5% of the sample rests with the top ten.

The sequence derives from an adult in good health. The sequence is built from TRBV28 and TRBJ1-2; TRBD1 is perhaps the D gene, given 6 matching bases. Sequencing was performed on peripheral blood, taken on day 0 of MenACWY control vaccination. The DNA reads as follows: TGTGCCAGCAGCACTACAGGGTATGGCTACACCTTC. It translates as CASSTTGYGYTF.